The 17 T cell receptor beta chains below all came from one sample that was sequenced in a study of T cell changes during pregnancy in multiple sclerosis. Produced via immunoSEQ multiplex PCR; TCRdb's table is partial and in-frame only. This sample has 40,000 to 45,000 clones; 89% occur once, and the top ten carry about 1.2%. The sequenced sample was CD4+ T cells from peripheral blood mononuclear cells, obtained in the first trimester of pregnancy. These receptors originate from a female donor with multiple sclerosis, enrolled in a pregnancy study.

The rearrangement joins TRBV10-3 to TRBJ1-1; TRBD1 is a possible D gene (5 bases). V lost 8 bases, J lost 3 bases, and 16 bases lay in between. Per germline, CDR1 ENHRY and CDR2 SYGVKD. This CDR3 comprises 14 residues. The CDR3 DNA sequence: TGTGCCATCGGGGCAGGTCAGCCGGACACTGAAGCTTTCTTT. Amino acid sequence: CAIGAGQPDTEAFF.

J is TRBJ1-2 and V is TRBV5-1; D is possibly TRBD1 (6 bases). Germline V gene data show CDR1 as SGHRS and CDR2 as YFSETQ. The V end lost 2 bases, the J end lost 2 bases, and 13 bases lay between the germline ends. CDR3 length: 15 amino acids. Written as DNA, the CDR3 is TGCGCCAGCAGCTTCTCCTCCACAGGGAACTATGGCTACACCTTC. Translating it yields CASSFSSTGNYGYTF.

This chain joins TRBV5-1 and TRBJ2-2, with D perhaps TRBD2 (6 bases). The CDR3 covers 15 residues. Trimming removed 2 bases from V and 2 bases from J, with 10 bases in between. The germline gives CDR1 SGHRS, CDR2 YFSETQ. This chain's CDR3 is CASSFSGQNTGELFF. CDR3 nucleotide sequence: TGCGCCAGCAGCTTTAGCGGACAAAACACCGGGGAGCTGTTTTTT.

This chain connects TRBV30 to TRBJ2-5; perhaps TRBD1 as D (5 bases). This CDR3 is built from 13 residues. The germline V gene encodes CDR1 GTSNPN and CDR2 SVGIG (reference sequence). Trimming removed 0 bases from V and 4 bases from J, with 9 bases in between. The CDR3 here is CAWSVTRAETQYF. The CDR3 bases are TGTGCCTGGAGTGTAACCAGGGCAGAGACCCAGTACTTC.

The count of this clone is one. The chain links TRBV19 to TRBJ2-4, with 10 bases that match TRBD2. V trimming: 3 bases; J trimming: 1 base; junction bases outside the gene matches: 6. The CDR3 totals 17 residues. Germline loops: CDR1 LNHDA, CDR2 SQIVND (reference sequence). CDR3 in amino acids: CASSILAGGRAKNIQYF. Here the CDR3 DNA reads TGTGCCAGTAGTATTTTAGCGGGAGGCCGTGCCAAAAACATTCAGTACTTC.

The V gene is TRBV18, the J gene TRBJ2-5; D might be TRBD1 (6 bases). Per germline, CDR1 KGHSH and CDR2 LQKENI. The V end lost 3 bases, the J end lost 4 bases, and 18 bases lay between the germline ends. The CDR3 loop spans 16 amino acids. In nucleotides, the CDR3 is TGTGCCAGCTCACCTCCTATCACAGGGCTGGGAGAGACCCAGTACTTC. The encoded protein is CASSPPITGLGETQYF.

The CDR3: CAWSVQSYGYTF. Here the CDR3 DNA reads TGTGCCTGGAGTGTACAGAGCTATGGCTACACCTTC. This chain connects TRBV30 to TRBJ1-2; D ambiguous. Trimming cost V 0 bases and J 4 bases, with 6 bases left between them. The CDR3 loop spans 12 amino acids. Germline assignment: CDR1 GTSNPN and CDR2 SVGIG (reference sequence).

The chain is built from TRBV2 and TRBJ2-1; tentative D call: TRBD2 (5 bases). The length of the CDR3 is 12 residues. V was shortened by 1 base and J by 10 bases, with 8 bases between the two germline ends. CDR1 is SNHLY and CDR2 is FYNNEI in the germline V gene. CDR3 sequence reads: CASSEDRGEQFF. In nucleotides, the CDR3 is TGTGCCAGCAGTGAAGATCGGGGAGAGCAGTTCTTC.

V usage is TRBV11-2 and J usage is TRBJ2-5; perhaps TRBD2 as D (5 bases). Trimming shortened V by 0 bases and J by 3 bases, and 5 bases separated the two germline ends. The CDR3 consists of 13 residues. The germline V gene has CDR1 SGHAT and CDR2 FQNNGV. The chain's CDR3 is CASSLDGEETQYF. Here the CDR3 DNA reads TGTGCCAGCAGCTTAGACGGGGAAGAGACCCAGTACTTC.

The CDR3 loop reads CASSFYRGSLTPNYGYTF. DNA of the CDR3: TGTGCCAGCAGCTTTTACAGGGGATCCTTAACCCCTAACTATGGCTACACCTTC. This chain joins TRBV7-8 and TRBJ1-2, with 7 bases fitting TRBD1. The CDR3 consists of 18 residues. Germline assignment: CDR1 SGHVS and CDR2 FQNEAQ. V dropped 3 bases and J dropped 0; count of bases not matched to a gene: 13.

The chain carries TRBV10-3 and TRBJ2-3; TRBD1 agrees at 10 bases. Germline V gives CDR1 ENHRY, CDR2 SYGVKD. The CDR3 extends over 15 amino acids. The J segment lost 5 bases and the V segment lost 2 bases, leaving 4 bases of the junction unmatched. The CDR3 spells CAISEPGQGKDTQYF. In nucleotides, the CDR3 is TGTGCCATCAGTGAGCCGGGACAGGGGAAAGATACGCAGTATTTT.

The V call is TRBV6-1, the J call TRBJ1-2; maybe TRBD1 (6 bases). V gave up 4 bases and J gave up 2 bases, with 8 bases separating them. CDR1 is MNHNS, CDR2 SASEGT, per germline. This CDR3 comprises 13 residues. This CDR3 is CASSAGQNYGYTF. CDR3 nucleotide sequence: TGTGCCAGCAGTGCAGGACAGAACTATGGCTACACCTTC.

V gene TRBV5-6 combines with J gene TRBJ2-3; 14 bases fit TRBD2. The CDR3 covers 19 residues. In germline, CDR1 is SGHDT, CDR2 YYEEEE. V shed 0 bases and J 8 bases; nucleotides not matched to a gene: 14. The CDR3 loop is CASSLELSPGLAGVITQYF. The CDR3 region has the DNA TGTGCCAGCAGCTTGGAACTCTCTCCGGGACTAGCGGGAGTTATTACGCAGTATTTT.

The rearrangement uses TRBV9 and TRBJ2-1, with 14 bases lining up with TRBD2. There are 17 residues in the CDR3. Germline trimming cut 3 bases from V and 4 bases from J; bases unmatched to any gene: 6. Per the germline V gene, CDR1 is SGDLS and CDR2 is YYNGEE. CDR3 loop: CASSAGTSGSLYNEQFF. As DNA, the CDR3 is TGTGCCAGCAGCGCTGGGACTAGCGGGAGCCTGTACAATGAGCAGTTCTTC.

The chain couples TRBV30 to TRBJ2-7; D is ambiguous. The CDR3 sequence is 13 residues long. Germline V gene data show CDR1 as GTSNPN and CDR2 as SVGIG (reference sequence). V lost 0 bases to trimming and J lost 7 bases, with 13 bases between them. The CDR3 bases are TGTGCCTGGAGTGTAGGTCTTCCCAGGGAGCAGTACTTC. Protein product: CAWSVGLPREQYF.

The V call is TRBV7-2, the J call TRBJ2-1; D is unresolved. Germline V gene sequence: CDR1 SGHTA, CDR2 FQGNSA. This CDR3 has 12 residues. Trimming stripped 4 bases from V and 5 bases from J, with 6 bases between. CDR3 amino acids: CASSSFNNEQFF. DNA for the CDR3: TGTGCCAGCAGCTCTTTTAACAATGAGCAGTTCTTC. The entire variable domain, with the rest obtained from reference TRBV7-2 and TRBJ2-1, is as follows: GAGVSQSPSNKVTEKGKDVELRCDPISGHTALYWYRQSLGQGLEFLIYFQGNSAPDKSGLPSDRFSAERTGGSVSTLTIQRTQQEDSAVYLCASSSFNNEQFFGPGTRLTVL.

The J gene is TRBJ2-7, the V gene TRBV28; 12 bases match TRBD2. This CDR3 has 17 residues. Trimming took 5 bases from V and 0 from J; bases not matched to a gene: 8. Germline V gene data show CDR1 as MDHEN and CDR2 as SYDVKM. The DNA of the CDR3 is TGTGCCAGCAGTCTTGGGACTAGCGGGCTCGACTCCTACGAGCAGTACTTC. Its protein product is CASSLGTSGLDSYEQYF.